The rows below give T cell receptor beta chains drawn from one sample of a study of blood T cell repertoires in COVID-19. Profiled with immunoSEQ multiplex PCR; TCRdb holds only in-frame clones, not every one. The table has about 52,000 clones, 80% to 95% seen once. Sequencing was performed on peripheral blood. These receptors were taken from a human donor in a cohort sampled during active COVID-19. CDR3s include the opening cysteine and the closing phenylalanine or tryptophan. The D gene is left open where the match is weak. For some rows the clone size is stated as once, few or many, or as a class when expanded; others skip it.

j_call: TRBJ2-1; v_call: TRBV24-1; clone_size: .; d_call: TRBD2; cdr3_aa: CATSGEGSYNEQFF; cdr3_nt: TGTGCCACCAGTGGGGAGGGCTCCTACAATGAGCAGTTCTTC
j_call: TRBJ1-2; v_call: TRBV19; clone_size: once; d_call: TRBD1; cdr3_aa: CASSPTGDHGYTF; cdr3_nt: TGTGCCAGTAGCCCGACAGGGGATCATGGCTACACCTTC
j_call: TRBJ2-1; v_call: TRBV25-1; clone_size: .; d_call: TRBD2; cdr3_aa: CASSDPSGRVYNEQFF; cdr3_nt: TGTGCCAGCAGTGATCCCAGCGGGAGAGTCTACAATGAGCAGTTCTTC
j_call: TRBJ2-7; v_call: TRBV20-1; clone_size: .; d_call: TRBD2; cdr3_aa: CSANDGTSGSYEQYF; cdr3_nt: TGCAGTGCTAATGACGGGACTAGCGGCTCCTACGAGCAGTACTTC
j_call: TRBJ2-7; v_call: TRBV7-6; clone_size: once; d_call: .; cdr3_aa: CASSPPSQGKVEQYF; cdr3_nt: TGTGCCAGCAGCCCCCCCTCCCAGGGGAAGGTCGAGCAGTACTTC
j_call: TRBJ1-2; v_call: TRBV3-1/TRBV3-2; clone_size: .; d_call: TRBD1; cdr3_aa: CASSPDRVAGYTF; cdr3_nt: TGTGCCAGCAGCCCCGACAGGGTTGCTGGCTACACCTTC
j_call: TRBJ2-5; v_call: TRBV4-1; clone_size: .; d_call: TRBD2; cdr3_aa: CASSRTGGASGRETQYF; cdr3_nt: TGCGCCAGCAGCCGCACGGGGGGAGCGTCAGGGCGGGAGACCCAGTACTTC
j_call: TRBJ1-2; v_call: TRBV5-1; clone_size: .; d_call: .; cdr3_aa: CASSLEGVGGYTF; cdr3_nt: TGCGCCAGCAGCTTGGAGGGGGTCGGTGGCTACACCTTC
j_call: TRBJ2-2; v_call: TRBV11-2; clone_size: .; d_call: .; cdr3_aa: CASSFLRGPTNTGELFF; cdr3_nt: TGTGCCAGCAGCTTTCTTAGGGGCCCTACGAACACCGGGGAGCTGTTTTTT
j_call: TRBJ1-2; v_call: TRBV15; clone_size: .; d_call: .; cdr3_aa: CATSREAENYGYTF; cdr3_nt: TGTGCCACCAGCAGAGAGGCGGAAAACTATGGCTACACCTTC
j_call: TRBJ1-1; v_call: TRBV25-1; clone_size: .; d_call: .; cdr3_aa: CASSRQQHTEAFF; cdr3_nt: TGTGCCAGCAGTCGACAGCAACACACTGAAGCTTTCTTT
j_call: TRBJ1-1; v_call: TRBV3-1/TRBV3-2; clone_size: .; d_call: TRBD1; cdr3_aa: CASSRRDSNTEAFF; cdr3_nt: TGTGCCAGCAGCCGACGGGACAGCAACACTGAAGCTTTCTTT
j_call: TRBJ1-6; v_call: TRBV3-1/TRBV3-2; clone_size: .; d_call: .; cdr3_aa: CATSGVAGGSPLHF; cdr3_nt: TGTGCCACGTCAGGGGTGGCGGGTGGTTCACCCCTCCACTTT
j_call: TRBJ1-2; v_call: TRBV28; clone_size: .; d_call: .; cdr3_aa: CASSSTEFLYGYTF; cdr3_nt: TGTGCCAGCAGTTCGACAGAATTCCTCTATGGCTACACCTTC
j_call: TRBJ2-6; v_call: TRBV2; clone_size: .; d_call: .; cdr3_aa: CASIGQGRTSGSSGANVLTF; cdr3_nt: TGTGCCAGCATAGGACAGGGGAGGACTAGCGGTAGCTCTGGGGCCAACGTCCTGACTTTC
j_call: TRBJ1-2; v_call: TRBV3-1/TRBV3-2; clone_size: .; d_call: TRBD1; cdr3_aa: CASRPTGKGYTF; cdr3_nt: TGTGCCAGCAGGCCGACAGGGAAGGGCTACACCTTC
j_call: TRBJ2-1; v_call: TRBV29-1; clone_size: once; d_call: .; cdr3_aa: CSVMYYNEQFF; cdr3_nt: TGCAGCGTAATGTACTACAATGAGCAGTTCTTC
j_call: TRBJ2-3; v_call: TRBV27; clone_size: .; d_call: .; cdr3_aa: CASTPQQVAADTQYF; cdr3_nt: TGTGCCAGCACCCCCCAACAGGTAGCGGCAGATACGCAGTATTTT
j_call: TRBJ2-2; v_call: TRBV7-2; clone_size: .; d_call: TRBD2; cdr3_aa: CASSRSPGLAATGELFF; cdr3_nt: TGTGCCAGCAGCCGTTCCCCGGGACTAGCGGCCACCGGGGAGCTGTTTTTT
j_call: TRBJ2-1; v_call: TRBV3-1/TRBV3-2; clone_size: .; d_call: TRBD2; cdr3_aa: CASSQETGLARGLEQFF; cdr3_nt: TGTGCCAGCAGCCAAGAGACCGGACTAGCGAGGGGACTTGAGCAGTTCTTC
j_call: TRBJ1-5; v_call: TRBV19; clone_size: .; d_call: TRBD1; cdr3_aa: CASSRDRNQPQHF; cdr3_nt: TGTGCCAGTAGTAGGGACAGAAATCAGCCCCAGCATTTT
j_call: TRBJ2-3; v_call: TRBV7-3; clone_size: .; d_call: .; cdr3_aa: CASSLLRRRFSGVGTDTQYF; cdr3_nt: TGTGCCAGCAGCTTATTGCGTAGGAGGTTTAGCGGAGTTGGAACAGATACGCAGTATTTT
j_call: TRBJ1-4; v_call: TRBV19; clone_size: .; d_call: .; cdr3_aa: CASSIRRQGNEKLFF; cdr3_nt: TGTGCCAGTAGTATTCGAAGGCAGGGGAATGAAAAACTGTTTTTT